The T cell receptor beta chain under discussion was sequenced for a study of human T cells and chemical hapten exposure. There are many counts of this clonotype. Its specificity is not known. Findings of the study overall: Versus controls, significantly more large CDR3 similarity clusters arose from expanded TCRs.

Each CDR3 protein is one row after TCRdb ran MiXCR on the RACE reads. The sample has a few hundred thousand distinct CDR3 sequences; 4% to 5.5% are singletons. Time point defined: patch test 1, 2 weeks after DPC sensitization. The treatment here: therapeutic diphenylcyclopropenone sensitization with weekly scalp DPC. Blood draws came before every patch-test application. Total RNA was extracted from unfractionated whole blood. This material consisted of whole blood, taken in connection with sensitization to the hapten diphenylcyclopropenone (DPC). The source of this sequence is a woman aged 45-60 years with alopecia areata. Some clones in this sample may be carry-over from other donors' samples.

The CDR3 bases are TGTGCCAGCAGCTTAGTATTGGGGGGTGAGCAGTTCTTC. It translates to CASSLVLGGEQFF. This sequence joins TRBV11-3 and TRBJ2-1; TRBD2 is a possible D gene (6 bases). The CDR3 runs 13 residues. The germline V gene has CDR1 SGHNT and CDR2 YENEEA. V lost 1 base and J lost 9, with 10 bases in between.